Listed below are T cell receptor beta chains from one sample, sequenced in a study of cytomegalovirus exposure and HLA in healthy donors. Using immunoSEQ multiplex PCR, the repertoire was profiled, and TCRdb retains in-frame clones only, with some absent. Of 130,000 to 150,000 clones in the sample, around nine tenths were seen once. The sample taken for sequencing was PBMCs. The receptors here all came from a young woman in good health and CMV-seropositive. The CDR3 runs from the conserved cysteine through the conserved F or W. The D gene is left open where the match is weak. Some rows mark clone size as missing; the rest say once, few, many or name a class of expanded clone.

CDR3aa	CDR3nt	abundance	d_gene	v_gene	j_gene
CASKKRGPLSEQYF	TGTGCCAGCAAAAAGAGGGGGCCACTCTCCGAGCAGTACTTC	NA	TRBD1	TRBV2	TRBJ2-7
CASSHQGAVYGYTF	TGCGCCAGCAGCCATCAGGGGGCCGTCTATGGCTACACCTTC	NA	TRBD1	TRBV5-1	TRBJ1-2
CATAGGGDLLEQYF	TGTGCCACGGCCGGGGGAGGGGACCTCCTCGAGCAGTACTTC	once	TRBD2	TRBV19	TRBJ2-7
CASSFRQSYEQYF	TGTGCCAGCAGCTTCAGACAGTCCTACGAGCAGTACTTC	NA	NA	TRBV11-3	TRBJ2-7
CASSTSYTEAFF	TGCGCCAGCAGCACTTCTTACACTGAAGCTTTCTTT	NA	NA	TRBV4-1	TRBJ1-1
CATSGFGGRTDTQYF	TGTGCCACCAGCGGATTCGGGGGGCGCACAGATACGCAGTATTTT	once	NA	TRBV15	TRBJ2-3
CASSQLAGVYNEQFF	TGTGCCAGCAGCCAACTAGCGGGAGTCTACAATGAGCAGTTCTTC	NA	TRBD2	TRBV11-3	TRBJ2-1
CASSPVGQVDPHEQYF	TGTGCCAGCAGCCCCGTGGGGCAGGTAGATCCCCACGAGCAGTACTTC	NA	NA	TRBV7-2	TRBJ2-7
CASSFGQSTDTQYF	TGTGCCAGCAGCTTTGGGCAGAGCACAGATACGCAGTATTTT	NA	NA	TRBV7-2	TRBJ2-3
CASSNAFPGTGNTEAFF	TGTGCCAGCAGCAACGCCTTCCCGGGGACAGGGAACACTGAAGCTTTCTTT	few	NA	TRBV21-1	TRBJ1-1
CASSRSSVGDEQFF	TGTGCCAGCTCACGATCTAGCGTTGGGGATGAGCAGTTCTTC	once	NA	TRBV18	TRBJ2-1
CASSPGTSGSSSYEQYF	TGTGCCAGCAGCCCCGGGACTAGCGGGAGTTCCTCCTACGAGCAGTACTTC	NA	TRBD2	TRBV11-1	TRBJ2-7
CASSSRKSGAFSSFNEQFF	TGTGCCAGCAGCTCCAGGAAGAGCGGGGCGTTCTCCTCTTTCAATGAGCAGTTCTTC	NA	TRBD2	TRBV7-8	TRBJ2-1
CASSPDRGYEQYF	TGTGCCAGCTCCCCCGACCGGGGGTACGAGCAGTACTTC	NA	NA	TRBV9	TRBJ2-7
CASSLGGLAGANEQYF	TGCGCCAGCAGCTTGGGGGGACTAGCGGGAGCGAACGAGCAGTACTTC	NA	TRBD2	TRBV5-1	TRBJ2-7
CASSFPGEDTQYF	TGCGCCAGCAGCTTCCCGGGGGAAGATACGCAGTATTTT	NA	NA	TRBV5-1	TRBJ2-3
CASSQDQTGGLREAFF	TGTGCCAGCAGCCAAGATCAAACAGGGGGCCTCAGAGAAGCTTTCTTT	NA	TRBD1	TRBV4-2	TRBJ1-1
CASSERGGTSEKLFF	TGTGCCAGCAGTGAACGTGGAGGGACGAGTGAAAAACTGTTTTTT	NA	NA	TRBV6-1	TRBJ1-4
CASSMAGDNEQYF	TGTGCCAGCAGCATGGCGGGGGATAACGAGCAGTACTTC	NA	TRBD2	TRBV7-8	TRBJ2-7
CAWSILAGETQYF	TGTGCCTGGAGTATACTAGCGGGGGAGACCCAGTACTTC	NA	TRBD2	TRBV30	TRBJ2-5
CASTPGEASSADTQYF	TGTGCCAGCACCCCCGGGGAGGCATCCTCCGCAGATACGCAGTATTTT	NA	NA	TRBV28	TRBJ2-3
CASSPGTSGRRTYEQYF	TGCGCCAGCAGCCCCGGGACTAGCGGGAGAAGAACCTACGAGCAGTACTTC	NA	TRBD2	TRBV10-1	TRBJ2-7
CAWSGQPNQPQHF	TGTGCCTGGAGTGGACAGCCCAATCAGCCCCAGCATTTT	NA	NA	TRBV30	TRBJ1-5
CASSIKDRGGPQHF	TGTGCCAGTAGTATTAAAGACAGGGGGGGGCCCCAGCATTTT	NA	TRBD1	TRBV19	TRBJ1-5
CASRGDYTDTQYF	TGCGCCAGCAGGGGGGACTACACAGATACGCAGTATTTT	once	TRBD2	TRBV10-2	TRBJ2-3
CASSYASEPNQPQHF	TGTGCCAGCAGTTACGCGTCCGAACCCAATCAGCCCCAGCATTTT	NA	NA	TRBV6-5	TRBJ1-5
CASSDSLRSPATQYF	TGTGCCAGCAGTGACTCCCTGAGGTCCCCGGCTACGCAGTATTTT	once	NA	TRBV6-4	TRBJ2-3
CASSQGSNTGELFF	TGCGCCAGCAGCCAGGGCAGCAACACCGGGGAGCTGTTTTTT	NA	NA	TRBV4-1	TRBJ2-2
CASSVALGLAGRTDTQYF	TGTGCCAGCAGCGTAGCTCTCGGACTAGCGGGACGTACAGATACGCAGTATTTT	NA	TRBD2	TRBV9	TRBJ2-3
CASSRGGNTEAFF	TGTGCCAGCAGTCGAGGGGGGAACACTGAAGCTTTCTTT	NA	NA	TRBV6-5	TRBJ1-1
CASSWAGRITDTQYF	TGTGCCAGCAGTTGGGCAGGGCGGATTACAGATACGCAGTATTTT	NA	NA	TRBV6-1	TRBJ2-3
CASSLEPGAGVTEAFF	TGTGCCAGCAGCTTAGAGCCTGGAGCAGGGGTAACTGAAGCTTTCTTT	NA	NA	TRBV11-3	TRBJ1-1
CASSPGTGGIRSSYEQYF	TGTGCCAGCTCACCCGGGACAGGCGGAATTCGGAGCTCCTACGAGCAGTACTTC	NA	TRBD1	TRBV18	TRBJ2-7
CASSQLAGGAVQYF	TGTGCCAGCAGCCAATTGGCAGGGGGCGCGGTGCAGTACTTC	NA	TRBD1	TRBV14	TRBJ2-7
CASSLREGGTDTQYF	TGTGCCAGCAGTCTACGGGAGGGGGGCACAGATACGCAGTATTTT	NA	TRBD2	TRBV9	TRBJ2-3
CAWRARDRGGHEQFF	TGTGCCTGGAGGGCCCGGGACAGGGGGGGACATGAGCAGTTCTTC	NA	TRBD1	TRBV30	TRBJ2-1
CASIGDFLGNQPQHF	TGTGCCAGCATCGGGGACTTCCTCGGCAATCAGCCCCAGCATTTT	NA	NA	TRBV6-1	TRBJ1-5
CASSLLGQGSEKLFF	TGTGCCAGCAGCTTACTGGGACAGGGAAGTGAAAAACTGTTTTTT	once	TRBD1	TRBV7-8	TRBJ1-4
CASSLGPGGEKLFF	TGTGCCAGCAGCTTAGGCCCAGGAGGGGAAAAACTGTTTTTT	NA	NA	TRBV7-2	TRBJ1-4
CASASEGLHGDEQFF	TGTGCCAGCGCCTCCGAGGGCTTGCATGGCGATGAGCAGTTCTTC	NA	NA	TRBV9	TRBJ2-1
CASSPRLAQETQYF	TGTGCCAGCAGCCCCAGACTAGCGCAAGAGACCCAGTACTTC	once	TRBD2	TRBV11-2	TRBJ2-5
CASSTGTGELFF	TGTGCCAGCTCAACAGGAACCGGGGAGCTGTTTTTT	NA	NA	TRBV11-2	TRBJ2-2
CASSQTTSGSVSDTQYF	TGCGCCAGCAGCCAAACGACTAGCGGGAGTGTTTCAGATACGCAGTATTTT	NA	TRBD2	TRBV4-1	TRBJ2-3
CASSLGPRGETQYF	TGTGCCAGCAGCTTAGGGCCAAGAGGAGAGACCCAGTACTTC	NA	NA	TRBV11-3	TRBJ2-5
CASSWERGTGGYNEQFF	TGTGCCAGCAGTTGGGAAAGAGGGACAGGGGGCTACAATGAGCAGTTCTTC	many	TRBD1	TRBV28	TRBJ2-1
CASSEVSDEQFF	TGCGCCAGCAGCGAAGTGAGTGATGAGCAGTTCTTC	NA	NA	TRBV5-1	TRBJ2-1
CASSQGGLAQLTGELFF	TGTGCCAGCAGCCAAGGAGGACTAGCGCAACTTACCGGGGAGCTGTTTTTT	NA	TRBD2	TRBV4-2	TRBJ2-2
CASMSRDSYEKLFF	TGTGCCAGTATGTCCCGGGACAGTTATGAAAAACTGTTTTTT	NA	TRBD1	TRBV19	TRBJ1-4
CASSAGQGVSSYNEQFF	TGCGCCAGCAGTGCGGGACAGGGGGTCTCGTCCTACAATGAGCAGTTCTTC	NA	TRBD1	TRBV5-1	TRBJ2-1